The next 17 T cell receptor beta chains were all read from a single sample in a study of blood T cell repertoires in COVID-19. Data came from immunoSEQ multiplex PCR; TCRdb stores just in-frame clones and leaves some out. The top ten clones hold 2% to 2.5% of a sample with more than 150,000 clones, roughly 87% of them seen once. Sequencing input: PBMCs or T cells enriched from blood (not recorded which). These receptors were taken from a woman in her 30s who had recovered from COVID-19.

The CDR3 loop is CASSSLAGNNEQFF. CDR3 bases: TGTGCCAGTAGTTCCCTAGCGGGGAACAATGAGCAGTTCTTC. The rearrangement links TRBV19 to TRBJ2-1; 9 positions match TRBD2. V gave up 5 bases and J gave up 5 bases; unmatched junction bases: 4. CDR1 is LNHDA and CDR2 is SQIVND in the germline V gene (reference sequence). The CDR3 is 14 amino acids.

V usage is TRBV5-6 and J usage is TRBJ2-7, with 7 bases that match TRBD1. Germline V gene data show CDR1 as SGHDT and CDR2 as YYEEEE. The CDR3 runs 14 residues. The V segment lost 3 bases and the J segment 3 bases; nucleotides outside the gene matches: 6. The CDR3 loop reads CASSSGTDHYEQYF. In DNA, the CDR3 is TGTGCCAGCAGCTCGGGGACAGACCACTACGAGCAGTACTTC.

The CDR3 loop reads CASSTPQGAGYGYTF. DNA for the CDR3: TGTGCCAGTAGTACACCACAGGGGGCGGGCTATGGCTACACCTTC. J is TRBJ1-2 and V is TRBV19; 9 nucleotides line up with TRBD1. The CDR3 consists of 15 residues. The germline V gene encodes CDR1 LNHDA and CDR2 SQIVND (reference sequence). Germline trimming cut 4 bases from V and 4 bases from J; bases unmatched to any gene: 7.

This chain connects TRBV6-5 to TRBJ1-5; D uncertain. There are 13 residues in the CDR3. The germline V and J ends were trimmed by 7 bases and 4 bases, with 11 bases remaining between them. Germline-derived CDR1 and CDR2 are MNHEY and SVGAGI. Here the CDR3 reads CASTPGFNQPQHF. The CDR3 DNA reads TGTGCCAGCACTCCGGGGTTTAATCAGCCCCAGCATTTT.

This clone has only a few counts. The chain links TRBV6-5 to TRBJ1-5; perhaps TRBD1 as D (5 bases). V was cut by 3 bases and J by 2 bases, with 11 bases left in between. The germline V gene encodes CDR1 MNHEY and CDR2 SVGAGI. The CDR3 has 15 amino acids. The CDR3 is CASSYGSGGNQPQHF. The CDR3 DNA is TGTGCCAGCAGTTATGGATCGGGGGGCAATCAGCCCCAGCATTTT.

The chain combines TRBV25-1 with TRBJ2-1; 11 bases are a match to TRBD2. J lost 4 bases, V lost 6 bases, and 11 bases had no gene match. The CDR3 length is 17 residues. Per germline, CDR1 MGHDK and CDR2 SYGVNS. The CDR3 spells CASSANSLAGGYNEQFF. The CDR3 DNA is TGTGCCAGCAGCGCCAATTCCCTAGCGGGGGGATACAATGAGCAGTTCTTC. The full variable domain, in which reference TRBV25-1 and TRBJ2-1 provide the parts outside the CDR3, is EADIYQTPRYLVIGTGKKITLECSQTMGHDKMYWYQQDPGMELHLIHYSYGVNSTEKGDLSSESTVSRIRTEHFPLTLESARPSHTSQYLCASSANSLAGGYNEQFFGPGTRLTVL.

V and J are TRBV6-2 or TRBV6-3 and TRBJ2-5, with 8 bases identical to TRBD2. This CDR3 has 14 amino acids. Germline trimming cut 3 bases from V and 5 bases from J; bases unmatched to any gene: 5. The germline V gene has CDR1 MNHEY and CDR2 SVGEGT. CDR3 coding DNA: TGTGCCAGCAGTTATGCGGGAGGATCCGAGACCCAGTACTTC. Its translation: CASSYAGGSETQYF.

The rearrangement uses TRBV18 and TRBJ2-7; 7 bases fit TRBD1. The CDR3 consists of 15 residues. Germline V gene data show CDR1 as KGHSH and CDR2 as LQKENI. The trim removed 3 bases at V and 2 bases at J, leaving 7 bases unmatched. The CDR3 DNA reads as TGTGCCAGCTCACCCGGGGACAGCGTCCCCTACGAGCAGTACTTC. Translating gives CASSPGDSVPYEQYF. Full variable domain (missing parts from reference TRBV18 and TRBJ2-7): NAGVMQNPRHLVRRRGQEARLRCSPMKGHSHVYWYRQLPEEGLKFMVYLQKENIIDESGMPKERFSAEFPKEGPSILRIQQVVRGDSAAYFCASSPGDSVPYEQYFGPGTRLTVT.

V usage is TRBV15 and J usage is TRBJ2-3, with TRBD2 identical over 13 bases. Germline V gene lookup returns CDR1 LNHNV and CDR2 YYDKDF (reference sequence). Trimming cost V 3 bases and J 1 base; bases outside gene matches: 22. The length of the CDR3 is 23 residues. CDR3 nucleotide sequence: TGTGCCACCAGCAGCCCCGGGACAACTAGCGGGAGGGCAGGAATCCGTCGCACAGATACGCAGTATTTT. It translates to CATSSPGTTSGRAGIRRTDTQYF.

The sample holds a few counts of this clone. The chain uses TRBV6-5 and TRBJ1-1, with D unclear. The CDR3 runs 14 residues. V shed 0 bases and J shed 4 bases, with 9 bases lying between them. The germline V gene has CDR1 MNHEY and CDR2 SVGAGI. The CDR3 bases are TGTGCCAGCAGTTACTCTAGGAGCAGCACTGAAGCTTTCTTT. Its protein product is CASSYSRSSTEAFF.

CDR3 loop: CASSLALAGPSYEQYF. The CDR3 region has the DNA TGTGCCAGCAGCTTAGCACTAGCGGGACCCTCCTACGAGCAGTACTTC. The rearrangement joins TRBV11-2 to TRBJ2-7, with 10 bases aligning to TRBD2. The CDR3 covers 16 residues. Germline V gives CDR1 SGHAT, CDR2 FQNNGV. The trim removed 1 base at V and 0 bases at J, leaving 3 bases unmatched.

The chain employs TRBV5-1 and TRBJ2-3, with 8 bases lining up with TRBD1. With V trimmed by 5 bases and J by 3 bases, 2 bases remained unmatched. The CDR3 contains 13 residues. Germline CDR1 SGHRS, CDR2 YFSETQ. The DNA for the CDR3 is TGCGCCAGCAGAGGACAGGGAACAGATACGCAGTATTTT. Encoded protein: CASRGQGTDTQYF.

The J gene is TRBJ1-6, the V gene TRBV5-1; tentatively, D is TRBD1 (6 bases). V was trimmed by 3 bases and J by 10 bases, leaving 14 bases between them. This CDR3 is built from 14 residues. Germline V gene data show CDR1 as SGHRS and CDR2 as YFSETQ. The chain's CDR3 is CASSSGGGESPLHF. CDR3 nucleotide sequence: TGCGCCAGCAGCTCGGGGGGCGGGGAATCACCCCTCCACTTT. Variable domain in full (rest from reference TRBV5-1 and TRBJ1-6): KAGVTQTPRYLIKTRGQQVTLSCSPISGHRSVSWYQQTPGQGLQFLFEYFSETQRNKGNFPGRFSGRQFSNSRSEMNVSTLELGDSALYLCASSSGGGESPLHFGNGTRLTVT.

The chain carries TRBV5-1 and TRBJ1-5, with TRBD1 identical over 8 bases. The CDR3 consists of 17 residues. Germline values: CDR1 SGHRS, CDR2 YFSETQ. V dropped 3 bases and J dropped 4; count of bases not matched to a gene: 12. The CDR3 coding sequence is TGCGCCAGCAGCTGGGGGCGCCAGGGGGCGGAAAATCAGCCCCAGCATTTT. This codes for CASSWGRQGAENQPQHF. The entire variable domain, with the rest obtained from reference TRBV5-1 and TRBJ1-5, is as follows: KAGVTQTPRYLIKTRGQQVTLSCSPISGHRSVSWYQQTPGQGLQFLFEYFSETQRNKGNFPGRFSGRQFSNSRSEMNVSTLELGDSALYLCASSWGRQGAENQPQHFGDGTRLSIL.

V usage is TRBV2 and J usage is TRBJ1-1; D remains unclear. The CDR3 is 11 amino acids. Trimming removed 10 bases from V and 5 bases from J, with 11 bases in between. The germline V gene has CDR1 SNHLY and CDR2 FYNNEI. The CDR3 region is CATAGITEAFF. The CDR3 DNA follows: TGTGCCACCGCGGGGATTACTGAAGCTTTCTTT.

V usage is TRBV7-3 and J usage is TRBJ1-1; TRBD1 matches at 10 bases. The CDR3 is made up of 15 amino acids. J gave up 1 base and V 3 bases, and 2 bases lay outside the gene matches. CDR1 is SGHTA and CDR2 is FQGTGA in the germline V gene. CDR3 residues: CASSLGTGENTEAFF. As DNA, the CDR3 is TGTGCCAGCAGCTTGGGGACAGGGGAGAACACTGAAGCTTTCTTT.

This clone appeared a few times. The chain links TRBV7-8 to TRBJ1-3, with 7 bases aligning to TRBD1. Germline V lookup: CDR1 SGHVS, CDR2 FQNEAQ. The CDR3 totals 15 residues. V lost 3 bases and J lost 4; bases outside the gene matches: 6. CDR3 in DNA: TGTGCCAGCAGCTTGAGCCAGGGGGACGGAAACACCATATATTTT. Its translation: CASSLSQGDGNTIYF.